One T cell receptor (beta chain) is described in this entry. This sample is part of a study of resident and recirculating memory T cells in vitiligo. At the level of the study: Each patient gave two lesional and two nonlesional epidermal shave biopsies, plus PBMCs. Genomic DNA was extracted from whole homogenized samples, with no cell sorting.

Only in-frame clones appear in the TCRdb table, and some are missing; sequencing was by immunoSEQ multiplex PCR. The repertoire consists of 65,000 to 80,000 clones, with about 91% occurring once and the leading ten covering about 5%. Sequencing used blood. This clonotype originated in a male donor with vitiligo.

In nucleotides, the CDR3 is TGCGCCAGCAGCCGGCGGGGATTTTCCTACGAGCAGTACTTC. This encodes CASSRRGFSYEQYF. The rearrangement links TRBV5-1 to TRBJ2-7, with D perhaps matching TRBD2 (6 bases). CDR1 is SGHRS, CDR2 YFSETQ, per germline. CDR3 size: 14 residues. The V end was cut by 4 bases, the J end by 1 base, with 12 bases between.